These T cell receptor beta chains were read from a single sample in a study of cytomegalovirus exposure and HLA in healthy donors. Clones were sequenced by immunoSEQ multiplex PCR, and TCRdb holds only the in-frame ones, with some missing. The sample holds approximately 120,000 clones; about 76% are singletons and the top ten take under 8.5%. The sample comprised PBMCs. The receptors stem from a middle-aged man in good health and CMV-seronegative. Both conserved end residues are part of each CDR3. D genes are given only for firm matches. Clone size is not always given. Where it is, it says once, few, many or a class for expanded clones.

.	TRBV4-3	TRBJ2-5	.	TGCGCCAGCAGCCAAGATCCTGATGGCGAGACCCAGTACTTC	CASSQDPDGETQYF
.	TRBV28	TRBJ1-4	.	TGTGCCAGCAGTTTAAAGGGGCTGACTAATGAAAAACTGTTTTTT	CASSLKGLTNEKLFF
once	TRBV30	TRBJ2-2	.	TGTGCCTGGAGCCCCGCGGGGGAGCTGTTTTTT	CAWSPAGELFF
.	TRBV4-1	TRBJ2-5	TRBD2	TGCGCCAGCAGCAACGGGGGGGGAAGGGGAGAGACCCAGTACTTC	CASSNGGGRGETQYF
.	TRBV2	TRBJ1-1	.	TGTGCCAGCAGTGAAGAGCCGGTCAACACTGAAGCTTTCTTT	CASSEEPVNTEAFF
.	TRBV19	TRBJ1-1	TRBD1	TGTGCCAGTAGGATATCGGGACAGGGAGGTACTGAAGCTTTCTTT	CASRISGQGGTEAFF
few	TRBV27	TRBJ2-2	.	TGTGCCAGCTCCGCGGTTTTTAGGTCGAAGCCCGGGGAGCTGTTTTTT	CASSAVFRSKPGELFF
.	TRBV11-2	TRBJ1-6	TRBD1	TGTGCCAGCAGCCCAGGACAGGGGGTAAATTCACCCCTCCACTTT	CASSPGQGVNSPLHF
once	TRBV19	TRBJ2-3	TRBD2	TGTGCCAGTAGTATAGATTTTGTTTTGGGCGGGGGGGCATTCTTCACAGATACGCAGTATTTT	CASSIDFVLGGGAFFTDTQYF
.	TRBV5-6	TRBJ1-1	TRBD1	TGTGCCAGCAGCCGGGACAGGGCTGGTGAAGCTTTCTTT	CASSRDRAGEAFF
.	TRBV4-1	TRBJ1-6	.	TGCGCCAGCAGCCAAGAGGAGGGGAATTCACCCCTCCACTTT	CASSQEEGNSPLHF
.	TRBV4-3	TRBJ1-1	.	TGCGCCAGCAGCTCAGGGGAGAACACTGAAGCTTTCTTT	CASSSGENTEAFF
.	TRBV5-1	TRBJ2-3	.	TGCGCCAGCAGCTTGGTGGGCCGCACAGATACGCAGTATTTT	CASSLVGRTDTQYF
.	TRBV7-2	TRBJ2-3	TRBD2	TGTGCCAGCGCCCGGGGAGCGGGGGATACAGATACGCAGTATTTT	CASARGAGDTDTQYF
.	TRBV5-1	TRBJ2-1	.	TGCGCCAGCAGCAGGGACTTAGACAGGGCTAATGAGCAGTTCTTC	CASSRDLDRANEQFF
few	TRBV5-4	TRBJ2-2	.	TGTGCCAGCAAGGCTCGGCAGGGACAAACCGGGGAGCTGTTTTTT	CASKARQGQTGELFF
.	TRBV9	TRBJ2-1	.	TGTGCCAGCAGCGTAGTGGGGGGGGCCGGGGGGCCAAACAATGAGCAGTTCTTC	CASSVVGGAGGPNNEQFF
.	TRBV27	TRBJ2-3	.	TGTGCCAGCAGTTTGATCCGAAATGGGCCCACAGATACGCAGTATTTT	CASSLIRNGPTDTQYF
.	TRBV4-1	TRBJ2-4	TRBD2	TGCGCCAGCAGCCCGGGGGGTGCTTATTCTACCAAAAACATTCAGTACTTC	CASSPGGAYSTKNIQYF
.	TRBV7-3	TRBJ2-2	TRBD1	TGTGCCAGCAGTTCCGGGACAGGGGGGGCCGGGGAGCTGTTTTTT	CASSSGTGGAGELFF
few	TRBV5-4	TRBJ2-2	TRBD1	TGTGCCAGCAGCTGGCCTCGGGGACAGGGGCCTAGGACCGGGGAGCTGTTTTTT	CASSWPRGQGPRTGELFF
.	TRBV6-1	TRBJ1-2	.	TGTGCCAGCAGTGAAAGGAGGGGTGAGGATGGCTACACCTTC	CASSERRGEDGYTF
.	TRBV7-8	TRBJ1-4	.	TGTGCCAGCAGCCACCCTGGCCGGGTGATGGAGGCAACTAATGAAAAACTGTTTTTT	CASSHPGRVMEATNEKLFF
.	TRBV9	TRBJ1-1	.	TGTGCCAGCAGCGTAGGGGGGACTATGAACACTGAAGCTTTCTTT	CASSVGGTMNTEAFF
once	TRBV7-2	TRBJ1-1	TRBD1	TGTGCCAGCAGCCCTAGACAGGGGAGGACTGAAGCTTTCTTT	CASSPRQGRTEAFF
.	TRBV7-6	TRBJ2-2	.	TGTGCCAGCAGCGACGGGGTGACATCAATATTGGCCGGGGAGCTGTTTTTT	CASSDGVTSILAGELFF
.	TRBV10-3	TRBJ2-7	.	TGTGCCATCAGTGAGTTGGAGGGAATTAGGTCCTACGAGCAGTACTTC	CAISELEGIRSYEQYF
.	TRBV5-6	TRBJ1-1	.	TGTGCCAGCAGCTTGGGTCGGAACACTGAAGCTTTCTTT	CASSLGRNTEAFF
.	TRBV7-6	TRBJ2-1	.	TGTGCCAGCAGCTTTCGACGGGTAACGAGCTCCTACAATGAGCAGTTCTTC	CASSFRRVTSSYNEQFF
few	TRBV5-3	TRBJ2-7	TRBD2	TGTGCCAGAAGCCCCCAGACTAGCGGGGGATACGAGCAGTACTTC	CARSPQTSGGYEQYF
.	TRBV7-9	TRBJ1-1	TRBD1	TGTGCCAGCAGCTCCCGACAGGGATCCACTGAAGCTTTCTTT	CASSSRQGSTEAFF
few	TRBV6-5	TRBJ1-1	.	TGTGCCAGCAGCCCTGCCGGGGGGGAAGCTTTCTTT	CASSPAGGEAFF
.	TRBV25-1	TRBJ2-1	TRBD2	TGTGCCAGCAGTGAATTTTTCCTCAAGGGCGGGGGGGCGAATGAGCAGTTCTTC	CASSEFFLKGGGANEQFF
.	TRBV28	TRBJ2-5	TRBD2	TGTGCCAGCACTAAGAGGGCGGGGGGCCAAGAGACCCAGTACTTC	CASTKRAGGQETQYF
.	TRBV30	TRBJ1-2	TRBD1	TGTGCCTGGAGTCCATCCGGGACAGGGGTGTTTGGAAACTATGGCTACACCTTC	CAWSPSGTGVFGNYGYTF
few	TRBV2	TRBJ1-6	TRBD1	TGTGCCAGCAGTGCACAGGGGGCTCCGGATTCACCCCTCCACTTT	CASSAQGAPDSPLHF
.	TRBV5-1	TRBJ2-5	.	TGCGCCAGCAGCCCGTGGGCCAGTGGGGAGACCCAGTACTTC	CASSPWASGETQYF
.	TRBV18	TRBJ2-1	.	TGTGCCAGCTCACAACAGGCTGTACAAGGTGAGCAGTTCTTC	CASSQQAVQGEQFF
.	TRBV6-6	TRBJ2-5	TRBD1	TGTGCCAGCGGAGGACAGGGGCCAAGTTCGACCCAGTACTTC	CASGGQGPSSTQYF
.	TRBV5-1	TRBJ2-3	.	TGCGCCAGCAGCGCGGCGGGGTTAGATACGCAGTATTTT	CASSAAGLDTQYF
few	TRBV10-3	TRBJ1-1	.	TGTGCCATGGGGGGGCTGAACACTGAAGCTTTCTTT	CAMGGLNTEAFF
.	TRBV6-5	TRBJ2-5	.	TGTGCCAGCAGTCCGTCAGGGGTGGAGACCCAGTACTTC	CASSPSGVETQYF
.	TRBV7-3	TRBJ2-1	TRBD2	TGTGCCAGCAGCCCCGTTAGCGGGTATGAGCAGTTCTTC	CASSPVSGYEQFF
.	TRBV7-9	TRBJ2-2	.	TGTGCCAGGGGTAGCGGAGGCGGGGAGCTGTTTTTT	CARGSGGGELFF
.	TRBV9	TRBJ1-1	TRBD1	TGTGCCAGCACCCCCGGGACAGGGAACACTGAAGCTTTCTTT	CASTPGTGNTEAFF
.	TRBV2	TRBJ2-3	.	TGTGCCAGCGAATTGGGACTTAGCACAGATACGCAGTATTTT	CASELGLSTDTQYF
once	TRBV5-1	TRBJ2-7	.	TGCGCCAGCAGCTTGCGGGACACCACCTACGAGCAGTACTTC	CASSLRDTTYEQYF
.	TRBV19	TRBJ2-4	.	TGTGCCAGTAGTAGTTGGGAGTGGGACATTCAGTACTTC	CASSSWEWDIQYF
.	TRBV12-1	TRBJ2-3	.	TGTGCCAGCAGCTCAACAGGGGGCGCAGGCACAGATACGCAGTATTTT	CASSSTGGAGTDTQYF